This T cell receptor (beta chain) was observed in a study of blood T cell repertoires in COVID-19. About the study: The samples span acute and convalescent COVID-19 from the United States, Italy and Spain.

Seattle patients were enrolled while actively infected and followed longitudinally. Sequencing used immunoSEQ multiplex PCR; TCRdb keeps in-frame clones, though not all of them. The sample holds about 220,000 clones, around 83% seen once. This CDR3 contains 18 residues. V lost 4 bases and J 2 bases, leaving 21 bases between the germline ends. Germline lookup yields CDR1 KGHSH and CDR2 LQKENI. This rearrangement joins TRBV18 to TRBJ2-1, with a possible D match to TRBD2 (5 bases). Sequencing was performed on peripheral blood. This TCR derives from a woman in her seventies with COVID-19, enrolled during active disease. In DNA, the CDR3 is TGTGCCAGCTCACGGTATAAGGACCCCTCGGGGACCTACAATGAGCAGTTCTTC. Translated, it gives CASSRYKDPSGTYNEQFF.